This is a list of T cell receptor beta chains from one sample in a study of shared clonotypes between healthy human individuals. Assay used: immunoSEQ multiplex PCR; TCRdb lists only in-frame clones, some missing. Among fewer than 600,000 clones listed, roughly 79% were seen once. Sample: PBMCs. The receptors were sampled from a woman between 40 and 55 years old in good health. Some clones in this sample may be carry-over from other donors' samples. Both conserved end residues are trimmed from each CDR3. A D gene is named only where the DNA matches it firmly. A row's size may be missing; if present it is once, few, many or a size class.

abundance	v_gene	len	d_gene	j_gene	CDR3aa
many	TRBV2	12	NA	TRBJ2-1	ASRFLADYNEQF
NA	TRBV7-3	12	NA	TRBJ2-2	ASSLTPGVGELF
NA	TRBV7-9	10	NA	TRBJ1-3	AGLGSGNTIY
NA	TRBV5-1	13	NA	TRBJ2-1	ASSRRRGLYNEQF
many	TRBV5-1	13	NA	TRBJ1-2	ASSLGLGDQHGYT
NA	TRBV6-4	10	NA	TRBJ2-1	ATPGHYNEQF
few	TRBV30	12	TRBD1	TRBJ1-3	AWGTGGSGNTIY
NA	TRBV4-2	16	NA	TRBJ2-3	ASSQKGSHWGATDTQY
NA	TRBV5-6	12	NA	TRBJ2-1	ASSLDKRYNEQF
once	TRBV5-6	15	TRBD1	TRBJ2-1	ASSWRFRTGAYNEQF
NA	TRBV18	12	NA	TRBJ1-5	ASSPPGRNQPQH
NA	TRBV11-1	12	TRBD1	TRBJ1-1	ASSSRQGGTEAF
NA	TRBV11-2	14	NA	TRBJ2-7	ASSLIRGGMGGEQY
NA	TRBV2	12	NA	TRBJ2-2	ASSALVSTGELF
NA	TRBV5-1	16	TRBD2	TRBJ2-1	ASSSATSGSFGSDEQF
NA	TRBV2	11	NA	TRBJ2-5	ASSEYFQETQY
NA	TRBV28	13	NA	TRBJ1-1	ASSLLGVGYTEAF
NA	TRBV6-5	10	NA	TRBJ2-7	ASAQSSYEQC
NA	TRBV6-1	15	NA	TRBJ1-5	ASSEVNDRLSNQPQH
NA	TRBV6-5	9	NA	TRBJ1-5	ASLSNQPQH
NA	TRBV19	12	NA	TRBJ1-1	ASSTYTPEAEAF
NA	TRBV15	15	NA	TRBJ2-5	ATSREVPAASVQTQY
few	TRBV7-3	15	NA	TRBJ2-3	ASSPRGSGDYTDTQY
many	TRBV4-1	13	NA	TRBJ1-5	ASSQEAGLYQPQH
NA	TRBV30	13	TRBD2	TRBJ2-7	AWTIPVAGAYEQY
once	TRBV28	12	NA	TRBJ1-2	ASSPRNRFYGYT
NA	TRBV13	13	NA	TRBJ1-3	ASSLGPSSGNTIY
NA	TRBV18	11	NA	TRBJ2-1	ASSPGPYNEQF
NA	TRBV15	16	TRBD2	TRBJ2-2	ATSRDVGLAANTGELF
many	TRBV11-3	11	NA	TRBJ1-1	ASSSEFNTEAF
NA	TRBV19	13	NA	TRBJ1-2	ASSIPRTAHYGYT
NA	TRBV4-3	13	TRBD1	TRBJ2-1	ASSLTGGAYNEQF
few	TRBV25-1	10	NA	TRBJ1-1	ASSDYRAEAF
NA	TRBV28	10	NA	TRBJ2-7	ASRGSSYEQY
once	TRBV4-1	14	NA	TRBJ2-5	ASSQDTGPYLGTQY
NA	TRBV9	14	NA	TRBJ2-1	ASSGRRLAEVDGQF
NA	TRBV11-2	9	NA	TRBJ2-3	ASSLGGTQY
few	TRBV4-3	14	TRBD2	TRBJ2-3	ASSQGLAGGADTQY
NA	TRBV7-2	11	NA	TRBJ2-3	ASSPGEPDTQY
NA	TRBV4-1	13	TRBD1	TRBJ1-2	ASSHGQGGEYGYT
NA	TRBV4-3	13	TRBD2	TRBJ2-7	ASSQDTSGRIWQY
NA	TRBV11-2	13	NA	TRBJ1-2	ASRPISGENYGYT
NA	TRBV5-4	12	NA	TRBJ1-4	ASSLGQANEKLF
NA	TRBV4-3	14	TRBD2	TRBJ2-7	ASSPRRAGVSHEQY
once	TRBV15	13	TRBD2	TRBJ2-7	ATSRGRDYLGEQY
NA	TRBV19	14	NA	TRBJ2-2	ASSIPILGFTGELF
NA	TRBV6-1	17	TRBD2	TRBJ2-1	ASSGRAGPNLSSYNEQF
NA	TRBV21-1	12	NA	TRBJ2-3	ASSRDRATDTQY
NA	TRBV6-5	11	NA	TRBJ1-4	ASSYSKNEKLF
NA	TRBV30	9	NA	TRBJ1-1	AWRRQSDAF